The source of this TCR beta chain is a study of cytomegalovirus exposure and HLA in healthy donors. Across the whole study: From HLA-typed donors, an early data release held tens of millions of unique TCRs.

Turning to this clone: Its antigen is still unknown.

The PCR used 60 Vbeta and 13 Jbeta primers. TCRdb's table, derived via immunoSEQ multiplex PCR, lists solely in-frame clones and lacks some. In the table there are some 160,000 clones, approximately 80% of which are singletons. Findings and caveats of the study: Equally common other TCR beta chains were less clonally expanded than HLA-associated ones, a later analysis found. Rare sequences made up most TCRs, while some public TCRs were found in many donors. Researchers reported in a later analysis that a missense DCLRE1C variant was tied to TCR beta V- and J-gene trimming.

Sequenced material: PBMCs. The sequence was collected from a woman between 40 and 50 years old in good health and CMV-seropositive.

The CDR3 DNA follows: TGTGCCAGCAGCTCTCGGGACAACACAGATACGCAGTATTTT. Translated: CASSSRDNTDTQYF. V usage is TRBV7-2 and J usage is TRBJ2-3; TRBD1 is a possible D gene (6 bases). There are 14 residues in the CDR3. The V gene lost 4 bases and the J gene lost 2 bases, with 10 bases spanning the gap. Per the germline V gene, CDR1 is SGHTA and CDR2 is FQGNSA.